Listed below are T cell receptor beta chains from one sample, sequenced in a study of shared clonotypes between healthy human individuals. Profiling relied on immunoSEQ multiplex PCR, and the TCRdb table lists in-frame clones only, not all of them. Of approximately 2,300,000 clones in the sample, less than 95% are singletons; the top ten hold approximately 0.39%. The source material was naive CD4+ T cells from PBMCs. These receptors originate from a man between 18 and 35 years old in good health. Some clones in this sample may be carry-over from other donors' samples. CDR3s include the opening cysteine and the closing phenylalanine or tryptophan. D genes are given only for firm matches. Size is stated for part of the rows, as once, few or many counts, or as a class when the clone is expanded.

d_gene: .; abundance: .; v_gene: TRBV30; j_gene: TRBJ1-4; CDR3aa: CAWSWKEKLFF
d_gene: TRBD2; abundance: .; v_gene: TRBV18; j_gene: TRBJ2-7; CDR3aa: CASSHTRGGNYEQYF
d_gene: .; abundance: once; v_gene: TRBV5-6; j_gene: TRBJ1-3; CDR3aa: CASSLGQAISGNTIYF
d_gene: TRBD1; abundance: .; v_gene: TRBV7-2; j_gene: TRBJ2-1; CDR3aa: CASSLQGDAYNEQFF
d_gene: .; abundance: .; v_gene: TRBV29-1; j_gene: TRBJ2-5; CDR3aa: CSVEAKYQETQYF
d_gene: .; abundance: .; v_gene: TRBV5-4; j_gene: TRBJ2-3; CDR3aa: CAISKRDTQYF
d_gene: .; abundance: .; v_gene: TRBV13; j_gene: TRBJ2-7; CDR3aa: CASSLVSGSFYEQYF
d_gene: .; abundance: .; v_gene: TRBV5-4; j_gene: TRBJ2-3; CDR3aa: CASSLEDTQYF
d_gene: .; abundance: .; v_gene: TRBV6-5; j_gene: TRBJ1-6; CDR3aa: CASREENSPLHF
d_gene: .; abundance: .; v_gene: TRBV7-9; j_gene: TRBJ2-7; CDR3aa: CASSLDRGWNYEQYF
d_gene: TRBD1; abundance: .; v_gene: TRBV28; j_gene: TRBJ2-7; CDR3aa: CASTRDRGLYRYEQYF
d_gene: .; abundance: .; v_gene: TRBV18; j_gene: TRBJ2-7; CDR3aa: CASSPSSGSGLEQYF
d_gene: .; abundance: .; v_gene: TRBV29-1; j_gene: TRBJ2-3; CDR3aa: CSARDGTDTQYF
d_gene: TRBD2; abundance: .; v_gene: TRBV19; j_gene: TRBJ2-3; CDR3aa: CASGSLAGWADTQYF
d_gene: TRBD1; abundance: once; v_gene: TRBV9; j_gene: TRBJ1-3; CDR3aa: CASSETDRVSYRPGNTIYF
d_gene: .; abundance: .; v_gene: TRBV20-1; j_gene: TRBJ1-4; CDR3aa: CSASRDEKLFF
d_gene: TRBD2; abundance: .; v_gene: TRBV9; j_gene: TRBJ2-1; CDR3aa: CASSAQPGLAIYNEQFF
d_gene: .; abundance: .; v_gene: TRBV28; j_gene: TRBJ2-7; CDR3aa: CASRHYMQHSYEQYF
d_gene: .; abundance: .; v_gene: TRBV5-4; j_gene: TRBJ1-1; CDR3aa: CASSLVVENTEAFF
d_gene: .; abundance: .; v_gene: TRBV19; j_gene: TRBJ1-1; CDR3aa: CASSMGPLRRDTEAFF
d_gene: .; abundance: .; v_gene: TRBV20-1; j_gene: TRBJ2-5; CDR3aa: CSARKGETQYF
d_gene: .; abundance: few; v_gene: TRBV11-2; j_gene: TRBJ2-4; CDR3aa: CASSAGQIAKNIQYF
d_gene: TRBD1; abundance: once; v_gene: TRBV9; j_gene: TRBJ1-1; CDR3aa: CASSVGQGSTEAFF
d_gene: .; abundance: once; v_gene: TRBV19; j_gene: TRBJ2-6; CDR3aa: CASSISRSKERGANVLTF
d_gene: .; abundance: .; v_gene: TRBV4-1; j_gene: TRBJ1-3; CDR3aa: CASSQDQFTRAGNTIYF
d_gene: TRBD1; abundance: .; v_gene: TRBV19; j_gene: TRBJ1-5; CDR3aa: CASSMGQFNQPQHF
d_gene: TRBD1; abundance: .; v_gene: TRBV6-1; j_gene: TRBJ1-1; CDR3aa: CASSPGTDLTEAFF
d_gene: .; abundance: .; v_gene: TRBV18; j_gene: TRBJ2-2; CDR3aa: CASSPPKPLRELFF
d_gene: .; abundance: .; v_gene: TRBV5-1; j_gene: TRBJ2-2; CDR3aa: CASSPGLPTGELFF
d_gene: .; abundance: .; v_gene: TRBV5-1; j_gene: TRBJ2-6; CDR3aa: CASSIRDKERPLTF
d_gene: .; abundance: few; v_gene: TRBV28; j_gene: TRBJ1-5; CDR3aa: CASSLALGDQPQHF
d_gene: .; abundance: once; v_gene: TRBV5-4; j_gene: TRBJ2-7; CDR3aa: CASSLAGRGPSYEQYF
d_gene: TRBD1; abundance: .; v_gene: TRBV7-7; j_gene: TRBJ2-5; CDR3aa: CASSLETGKETQYF
d_gene: .; abundance: .; v_gene: TRBV6-5; j_gene: TRBJ1-2; CDR3aa: CASSYSGTANYGYTF
d_gene: .; abundance: .; v_gene: TRBV5-1; j_gene: TRBJ1-4; CDR3aa: CASTFLGTTNEKLFF
d_gene: .; abundance: .; v_gene: TRBV30; j_gene: TRBJ2-7; CDR3aa: CAWSVDSHSYEQYF
d_gene: .; abundance: .; v_gene: TRBV4-3; j_gene: TRBJ1-4; CDR3aa: CASSHHPGRWANEKLFF
d_gene: .; abundance: .; v_gene: TRBV7-2; j_gene: TRBJ1-1; CDR3aa: CASSPMSEAFF
d_gene: .; abundance: .; v_gene: TRBV18; j_gene: TRBJ1-5; CDR3aa: CASSPSYFGNQPQHF
d_gene: .; abundance: .; v_gene: TRBV27; j_gene: TRBJ2-1; CDR3aa: CASSKEGFYNEQFF
d_gene: TRBD1; abundance: few; v_gene: TRBV30; j_gene: TRBJ1-1; CDR3aa: CAWGKQGVNTEAFF
d_gene: .; abundance: .; v_gene: TRBV29-1; j_gene: TRBJ2-3; CDR3aa: CSKSTGTDTQYF
d_gene: TRBD1; abundance: .; v_gene: TRBV29-1; j_gene: TRBJ2-3; CDR3aa: CSLKDRGGTDTQYF
d_gene: .; abundance: .; v_gene: TRBV7-7; j_gene: TRBJ2-2; CDR3aa: CASSLQAGANTGELFF